These T cell receptor beta chains were read from a single sample in a study of graft-versus-host responses after intestinal transplantation. The antigens these receptors bind are not known. Libraries were prepared by immunoSEQ multiplex PCR; TCRdb keeps only in-frame clonotypes and omits some of them. The sample includes around 100,000 clones, more than 75% of them seen just once. The sample was unstimulated CD4+ T cells sorted from spleen or lymph node cells, taken before transplant. The receptors derive from a human donor who was the organ donor for an intestinal transplant. Both conserved end residues are part of each CDR3. The D gene is left open where the match is weak. Expanded clones get a size class; other rows say once, few or many, or leave the size out.

J gene	V gene	clone size	D gene	CDR3 protein	CDR3 DNA
TRBJ2-1	TRBV18	-	TRBD1	CASSPSGQTMSEQFF	TGTGCCAGCTCACCTTCGGGACAGACAATGAGTGAGCAGTTCTTC
TRBJ2-2	TRBV11-1	-	TRBD1	CASSGDRGIVSTGELFF	TGTGCCAGCAGCGGGGACAGGGGCATAGTTTCGACCGGGGAGCTGTTTTTT
TRBJ2-7	TRBV4-1	-	TRBD1	CASNQGRDRLAGSSYEQYF	TGCGCCAGCAACCAAGGCCGGGACAGGCTAGCAGGGAGCTCCTACGAGCAGTACTTC
TRBJ2-2	TRBV5-1	-	-	CASSPGGGGTGELFF	TGCGCCAGCAGCCCCGGGGGTGGTGGCACCGGGGAGCTGTTTTTT
TRBJ1-2	TRBV30	-	-	CAWSSVGAYVGPYGYTF	TGTGCCTGGAGTTCTGTAGGGGCCTACGTGGGTCCCTATGGCTACACCTTC
TRBJ2-7	TRBV6-5	few	TRBD1	CASGRGQNEQYF	TGTGCCAGCGGTAGGGGGCAGAACGAGCAGTACTTC
TRBJ2-5	TRBV4-1	-	-	CASSRFGQETQYF	TGCGCCAGCAGCCGATTCGGCCAAGAGACCCAGTACTTC
TRBJ2-1	TRBV6-5	-	-	CASSSWLSYNEQFF	TGTGCCAGCAGTTCTTGGCTCTCCTACAATGAGCAGTTCTTC
TRBJ2-1	TRBV18	-	TRBD2	CASSPSTSGVFMHEQFF	TGTGCCAGCTCACCAAGCACTAGCGGGGTCTTTATGCATGAGCAGTTCTTC
TRBJ1-6	TRBV5-1	-	TRBD1	CASSLDRANSPLHF	TGCGCCAGCAGTTTGGACAGGGCAAATTCACCCCTCCACTTT
TRBJ1-2	TRBV27	-	-	CASSLTGGDYGYTF	TGTGCCAGCAGTTTGACAGGTGGGGATTATGGCTACACCTTC
TRBJ1-2	TRBV28	-	-	CASSLWGQNYGYTF	TGTGCCAGCAGTTTATGGGGACAAAACTATGGCTACACCTTC
TRBJ2-6	TRBV6-4	-	-	CASSDAAGANVLTF	TGTGCCAGCAGTGACGCTGCTGGGGCCAACGTCCTGACTTTC
TRBJ1-4	TRBV4-1	few	TRBD1	CASSTRQGREKLFF	TGCGCCAGCAGCACCCGACAGGGACGAGAAAAACTGTTTTTT
TRBJ2-6	TRBV5-8	-	-	CASSLFKGPGANVLTF	TGTGCCAGCAGCTTGTTTAAGGGCCCTGGGGCCAACGTCCTGACTTTC
TRBJ1-1	TRBV11-2	-	-	CASSLIVGRGGEAFF	TGTGCCAGCAGCTTAATCGTGGGCAGGGGCGGTGAAGCTTTCTTT
TRBJ2-7	TRBV6-1	few	TRBD1	CASSEKGTGGYEQYF	TGTGCCAGCAGTGAAAAGGGGACAGGGGGCTACGAGCAGTACTTC
TRBJ2-7	TRBV5-1	-	TRBD1	CASSPRPGQRRYEQYF	TGCGCCAGCAGCCCCCGTCCGGGACAGAGAAGATACGAGCAGTACTTC
TRBJ2-6	TRBV2	few	TRBD2	CASSAGLVSSGANVLTF	TGTGCCAGCAGTGCAGGACTAGTGTCCTCTGGGGCCAACGTCCTGACTTTC
TRBJ1-1	TRBV18	-	-	CASSPQTNTEAFF	TGTGCCAGCTCACCACAAACGAACACTGAAGCTTTCTTT
TRBJ2-7	TRBV27	-	TRBD2	CASSLTSGGRKYEQYF	TGTGCCAGCAGTTTAACCAGCGGGGGCCGGAAGTACGAGCAGTACTTC
TRBJ2-5	TRBV28	-	TRBD2	CASGSREGVRRETQYF	TGTGCCAGCGGCAGCCGGGAGGGCGTACGCCGGGAGACCCAGTACTTC
TRBJ1-1	TRBV7-2	-	-	CASSLVRLNTEAFF	TGTGCCAGCAGCTTAGTCCGGTTGAACACTGAAGCTTTCTTT
TRBJ1-2	TRBV5-6	-	TRBD1	CASSMTGYGYTF	TGTGCCAGCAGCATGACAGGGTATGGCTACACCTTC
TRBJ1-3	TRBV4-1	-	-	CASSQDLRGNTIYF	TGCGCCAGCAGCCAAGATTTGCGGGGAAACACCATATATTTT
TRBJ2-7	TRBV10-3	-	-	CAISLKGTEQYF	TGTGCCATCAGCTTAAAGGGAACCGAGCAGTACTTC
TRBJ1-5	TRBV28	-	TRBD1	CASSLPGQLNQPQHF	TGTGCCAGCAGTCTCCCGGGACAGCTTAATCAGCCCCAGCATTTT
TRBJ2-2	TRBV7-2	-	-	CASSLAGIGAGELFF	TGTGCCAGCAGCTTAGCAGGGATTGGTGCCGGGGAGCTGTTTTTT
TRBJ2-2	TRBV4-1	-	-	CASSQAIRDTSWNTGELFF	TGCGCCAGCAGCCAAGCCATCCGGGACACTTCGTGGAACACCGGGGAGCTGTTTTTT
TRBJ1-1	TRBV18	-	-	CASSPREQAEAFF	TGTGCCAGCTCACCCCGTGAACAGGCAGAAGCTTTCTTT
TRBJ2-5	TRBV5-4	-	-	CASSLGGTVQGETQYF	TGTGCCAGCAGCTTGGGGGGGACTGTCCAAGGGGAGACCCAGTACTTC
TRBJ2-1	TRBV7-3	-	TRBD2	CASSLGTSGYNEQFF	TGTGCCAGCAGCTTAGGTACTAGCGGCTACAATGAGCAGTTCTTC
TRBJ2-2	TRBV30	-	TRBD1	CAWSVLTGGNTGELFF	TGTGCCTGGAGTGTACTGACAGGGGGCAACACCGGGGAGCTGTTTTTT
TRBJ2-3	TRBV28	-	-	CASLEFDTQYF	TGTGCCAGCCTGGAGTTCGACACGCAGTATTTT
TRBJ1-5	TRBV28	-	-	CASRPRVYQPQHF	TGTGCCAGCAGACCAAGGGTCTATCAGCCCCAGCATTTT
TRBJ2-6	TRBV6-1	-	-	CASSEPQVASGANVLTF	TGTGCCAGCAGTGAACCCCAGGTCGCCTCTGGGGCCAACGTCCTGACTTTC